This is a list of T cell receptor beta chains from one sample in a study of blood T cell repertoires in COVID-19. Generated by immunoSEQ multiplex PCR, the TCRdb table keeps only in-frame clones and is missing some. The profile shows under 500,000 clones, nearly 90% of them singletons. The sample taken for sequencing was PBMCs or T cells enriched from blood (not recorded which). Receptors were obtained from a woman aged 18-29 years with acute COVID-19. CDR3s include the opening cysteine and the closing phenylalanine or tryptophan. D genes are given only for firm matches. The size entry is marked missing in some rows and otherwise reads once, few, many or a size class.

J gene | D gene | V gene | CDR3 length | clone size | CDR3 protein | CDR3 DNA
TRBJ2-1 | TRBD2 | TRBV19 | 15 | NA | CATSNPGGGYNEQFF | TGTGCCACCTCCAACCCCGGCGGGGGCTACAATGAGCAGTTCTTC
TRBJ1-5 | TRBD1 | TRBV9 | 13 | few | CASSVVTGSPQHF | TGTGCCAGCAGCGTAGTGACAGGGAGTCCCCAGCATTTT
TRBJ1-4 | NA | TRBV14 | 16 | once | CASSQFRGVTNEKLFF | TGTGCCAGCAGCCAATTCCGGGGAGTGACTAATGAAAAACTGTTTTTT
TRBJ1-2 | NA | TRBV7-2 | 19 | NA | CASSYFQQVYLVPVAGYTF | TGTGCCAGCAGCTACTTCCAGCAGGTCTACCTCGTCCCTGTGGCGGGCTACACCTTC
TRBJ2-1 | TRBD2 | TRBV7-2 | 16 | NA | CASSLARTSGRNEQFF | TGTGCCAGCAGCTTAGCGCGGACTAGCGGGAGAAATGAGCAGTTCTTC
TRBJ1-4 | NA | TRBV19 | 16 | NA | CASSTDQGRKNEKLFF | TGTGCCAGTAGTACCGATCAGGGGCGTAAGAATGAAAAACTGTTTTTT
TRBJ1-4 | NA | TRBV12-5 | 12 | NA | CASGPGAGKLFF | TGTGCTAGTGGTCCCGGAGCCGGGAAACTGTTTTTT
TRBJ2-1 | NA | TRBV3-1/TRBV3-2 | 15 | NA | CASSPELERSNEQFF | TGTGCCAGCAGCCCGGAACTCGAGCGGTCCAATGAGCAGTTCTTC
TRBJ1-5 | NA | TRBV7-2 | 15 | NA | CASSLVGGSNQPQHF | TGTGCCAGCAGCTTAGTCGGCGGGAGCAATCAGCCCCAGCATTTT
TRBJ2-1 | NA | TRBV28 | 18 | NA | CASSSRQTQGIGPNEQFF | TGTGCCAGCAGTTCCAGACAAACACAGGGTATCGGACCGAATGAGCAGTTCTTC
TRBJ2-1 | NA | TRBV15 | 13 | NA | CATSRTRGNEQFF | TGTGCCACCAGCAGAACTCGGGGGAATGAGCAGTTCTTC
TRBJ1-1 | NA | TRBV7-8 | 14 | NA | CASSSGIMNTEAFF | TGTGCCAGCAGCTCAGGGATCATGAACACTGAAGCTTTCTTT
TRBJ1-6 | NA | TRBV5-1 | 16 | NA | CASSLNLRVYNSPLHF | TGCGCCAGCAGCTTAAACCTCAGGGTTTATAATTCACCCCTCCACTTT
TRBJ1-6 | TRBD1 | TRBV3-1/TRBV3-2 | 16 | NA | CASSRDSVSYNSPLHF | TGTGCCAGCAGCCGGGACAGTGTCTCCTATAATTCACCCCTCCACTTT
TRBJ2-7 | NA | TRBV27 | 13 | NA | CATGGTRRGEQYF | TGTGCCACCGGGGGGACACGGAGGGGGGAGCAGTACTTC
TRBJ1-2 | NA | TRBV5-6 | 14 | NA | CASSLVTANYGYTF | TGTGCCAGCAGCTTGGTGACAGCTAACTATGGCTACACCTTC
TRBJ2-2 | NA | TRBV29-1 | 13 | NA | CSVQESNTGELFF | TGCAGCGTCCAGGAATCGAACACCGGGGAGCTGTTTTTT
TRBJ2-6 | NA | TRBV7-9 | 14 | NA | CASSLSAGANVLTF | TGTGCCAGCAGCTTAAGCGCTGGGGCCAACGTCCTGACTTTC
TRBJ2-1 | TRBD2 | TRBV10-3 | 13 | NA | CAISPAGGNEQFF | TGTGCCATCAGCCCAGCGGGAGGGAATGAGCAGTTCTTC
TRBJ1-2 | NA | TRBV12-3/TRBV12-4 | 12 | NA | CASSLGQGGYTF | TGTGCCAGCAGCCTAGGCCAGGGCGGCTACACCTTC
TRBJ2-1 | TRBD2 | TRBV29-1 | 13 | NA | CSVARTSTNEQFF | TGCAGCGTTGCCCGGACTAGTACAAATGAGCAGTTCTTC
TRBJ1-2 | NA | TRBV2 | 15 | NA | CASSEAATVTYGYTF | TGTGCCAGCAGTGAAGCGGCGACAGTGACCTATGGCTACACCTTC
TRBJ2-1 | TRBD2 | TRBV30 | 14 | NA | CAWALAGVRNEQFF | TGTGCCTGGGCACTAGCGGGAGTGCGGAATGAGCAGTTCTTC
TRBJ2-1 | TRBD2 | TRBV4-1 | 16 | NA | CASSQDPPAGNNEQFF | TGCGCCAGCAGCCAAGATCCCCCAGCGGGGAACAATGAGCAGTTCTTC
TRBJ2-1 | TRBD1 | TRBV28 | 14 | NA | CASSLTGGSDRGFF | TGTGCCAGCAGTTTAACAGGGGGCAGCGACCGAGGGTTCTTC
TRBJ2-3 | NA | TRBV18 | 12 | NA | CASSPNRGLRYF | TGTGCCAGCTCTCCAAATAGGGGACTTCGATATTTT
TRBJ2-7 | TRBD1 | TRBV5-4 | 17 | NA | CASSSDLRRTGAWKQYF | TGTGCCAGCAGCTCCGATCTTCGAAGGACAGGGGCGTGGAAGCAGTACTTC
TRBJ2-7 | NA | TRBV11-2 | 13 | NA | CASSFTGNYEQYF | TGTGCCAGCAGCTTTACCGGGAACTACGAGCAGTACTTC
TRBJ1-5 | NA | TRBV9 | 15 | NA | CASSVGGRSNQPQHF | TGTGCCAGCAGCGTAGGTGGGAGAAGCAATCAGCCCCAGCATTTT
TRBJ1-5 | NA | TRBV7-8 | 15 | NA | CASSHTGAGVQPQHF | TGTGCCAGCAGCCACACCGGGGCAGGGGTGCAGCCCCAGCATTTT
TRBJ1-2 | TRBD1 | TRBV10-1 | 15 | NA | CASSVFGGQGYGYTF | TGCGCCAGCAGTGTATTCGGCGGACAGGGCTATGGCTACACCTTC
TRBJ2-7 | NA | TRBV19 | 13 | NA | CASSNEQGYEQYF | TGTGCCAGTAGTAATGAACAGGGTTACGAGCAGTACTTC
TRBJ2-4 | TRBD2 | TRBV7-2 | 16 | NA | CASSLTRPAGGNIQYF | TGTGCCAGCAGCTTAACCCGACCGGCGGGAGGAAACATTCAGTACTTC
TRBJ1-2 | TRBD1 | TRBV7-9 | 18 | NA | CASSLALRDRVSSYGYTF | TGTGCCAGCAGCTTAGCGCTTAGGGACAGGGTTTCGAGCTATGGCTACACCTTC
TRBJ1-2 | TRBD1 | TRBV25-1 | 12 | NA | CASIGSGGGYTF | TGTGCCAGCATAGGGTCAGGGGGTGGCTACACCTTC
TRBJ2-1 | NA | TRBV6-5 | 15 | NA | CASRGATKLGNEQFF | TGTGCCAGCAGGGGGGCCACTAAGTTGGGAAATGAGCAGTTCTTC
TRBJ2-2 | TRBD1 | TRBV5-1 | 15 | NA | CASSSGQGNTGELFF | TGCGCCAGCAGCAGCGGACAGGGGAACACCGGGGAGCTGTTTTTT
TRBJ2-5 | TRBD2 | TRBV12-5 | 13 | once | CASGLGGGKTQYF | TGTGCTAGTGGTTTGGGCGGGGGAAAGACCCAGTACTTC
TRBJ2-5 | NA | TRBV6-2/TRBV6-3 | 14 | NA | CASSGTPTLETQYF | TGTGCCAGCAGTGGGACACCAACCCTTGAGACCCAGTACTTC
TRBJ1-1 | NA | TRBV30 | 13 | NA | CAWSVSRAEGAFF | TGTGCCTGGAGTGTATCCCGGGCTGAGGGAGCTTTCTTT
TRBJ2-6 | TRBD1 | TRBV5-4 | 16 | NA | CASSHPTGSGANVLTF | TGTGCCAGCAGCCACCCGACAGGGAGTGGGGCCAACGTCCTGACTTTC
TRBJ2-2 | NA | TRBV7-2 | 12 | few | CASSRYAGELFF | TGTGCCAGCAGCCGGTACGCCGGGGAGCTGTTTTTT
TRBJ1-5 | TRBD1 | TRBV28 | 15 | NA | CASSRRDRGRQPQHF | TGTGCCAGCAGCCGCCGGGACAGGGGGCGGCAGCCCCAGCATTTT
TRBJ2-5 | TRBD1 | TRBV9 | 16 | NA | CASSVGGQGIIETQYF | TGTGCCAGCAGCGTAGGTGGACAGGGAATTATCGAGACCCAGTACTTC
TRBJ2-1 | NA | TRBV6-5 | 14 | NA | CASRDIVTYNEQFF | TGTGCCAGCAGAGATATAGTTACCTACAATGAGCAGTTCTTC
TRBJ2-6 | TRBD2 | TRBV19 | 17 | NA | CASSIAVTSFGANVLTF | TGTGCCAGTAGTATAGCCGTGACTAGCTTTGGGGCCAACGTCCTGACTTTC